This is a list of T cell receptor beta chains from one sample in a study of T cell responses to AZD1222 COVID-19 vaccine. The repertoire was sequenced with immunoSEQ multiplex PCR; TCRdb's copy has only in-frame clones and lacks some. Of about 120,000 clones listed, about 90% are singletons. Sequences were derived from peripheral blood, sampled on day 0 of AZD1222 vaccination. These receptors were obtained from an adult in good health. CDR3s include the opening cysteine and the closing phenylalanine or tryptophan. Each record gives: D gene, J gene, V gene, clone size, CDR3 protein, CDR3 DNA. The D gene is left open where the match is weak. Clone size is given for some rows only: seen once, a few or many times, or a class if the clone is expanded.

d_call: -
j_call: TRBJ2-5
v_call: TRBV5-1
clone_size: -
cdr3_aa: CASSLVTGKQETQYF
cdr3_nt: TGCGCCAGCAGCTTGGTCACAGGTAAACAAGAGACCCAGTACTTC

d_call: TRBD1
j_call: TRBJ1-4
v_call: TRBV3-1/TRBV3-2
clone_size: -
cdr3_aa: CASSRRRDRGRLNHEKLFF
cdr3_nt: TGTGCCAGCAGCAGGCGACGGGACAGGGGGAGATTGAACCATGAAAAACTGTTTTTT

d_call: TRBD1
j_call: TRBJ1-2
v_call: TRBV4-2
clone_size: few
cdr3_aa: CASSQGTGSVYGYTF
cdr3_nt: TGTGCCAGCAGCCAAGGGACAGGGTCGGTCTATGGCTACACCTTC

d_call: TRBD2
j_call: TRBJ2-7
v_call: TRBV28
clone_size: -
cdr3_aa: CASKAGGSSYEQYF
cdr3_nt: TGTGCCAGCAAGGCGGGCGGGAGCTCCTACGAGCAGTACTTC

d_call: -
j_call: TRBJ2-7
v_call: TRBV28
clone_size: once
cdr3_aa: CASSLRTFKDEQYF
cdr3_nt: TGTGCCAGCAGTTTACGGACGTTCAAAGACGAGCAGTACTTC

d_call: TRBD1
j_call: TRBJ1-1
v_call: TRBV30
clone_size: -
cdr3_aa: CAWRDRVLMNTEAFF
cdr3_nt: TGTGCCTGGAGGGACAGGGTACTAATGAACACTGAAGCTTTCTTT

d_call: -
j_call: TRBJ1-5
v_call: TRBV7-6
clone_size: -
cdr3_aa: CASSFRNQPQHF
cdr3_nt: TGTGCCAGCAGCTTTCGAAATCAGCCCCAGCATTTT

d_call: -
j_call: TRBJ1-2
v_call: TRBV20-1
clone_size: -
cdr3_aa: CGLRVIYGYTF
cdr3_nt: TGCGGCCTTAGGGTGATATATGGCTACACCTTC

d_call: -
j_call: TRBJ2-7
v_call: TRBV20-1
clone_size: -
cdr3_aa: CSASRGSSYEQYF
cdr3_nt: TGCAGTGCTAGTAGGGGGAGCTCCTACGAGCAGTACTTC

d_call: -
j_call: TRBJ2-5
v_call: TRBV27
clone_size: -
cdr3_aa: CASSFGRTGETQYF
cdr3_nt: TGTGCCAGCAGTTTCGGCCGAACGGGGGAGACCCAGTACTTC

d_call: TRBD2
j_call: TRBJ2-3
v_call: TRBV29-1
clone_size: -
cdr3_aa: CSAGGGGTDTQYF
cdr3_nt: TGCAGCGCGGGGGGCGGGGGGACAGATACGCAGTATTTT

d_call: -
j_call: TRBJ1-6
v_call: TRBV5-5
clone_size: -
cdr3_aa: CASSLVGQGSSPLHF
cdr3_nt: TGTGCCAGCAGCTTGGTTGGGCAGGGAAGTTCACCCCTCCACTTT

d_call: TRBD2
j_call: TRBJ2-1
v_call: TRBV3-1/TRBV3-2
clone_size: -
cdr3_aa: CASSQLAGSTYNEQFF
cdr3_nt: TGTGCCAGCAGCCAACTAGCGGGGTCCACCTACAATGAGCAGTTCTTC

d_call: -
j_call: TRBJ1-1
v_call: TRBV7-2
clone_size: -
cdr3_aa: CASSLVRLNTEAFF
cdr3_nt: TGTGCCAGCAGCTTAGTTCGCCTCAACACTGAAGCTTTCTTT

d_call: -
j_call: TRBJ1-5
v_call: TRBV19
clone_size: once
cdr3_aa: CASSIRVSNQPQHF
cdr3_nt: TGTGCCAGTAGTATAAGGGTCAGCAATCAGCCCCAGCATTTT

d_call: TRBD2
j_call: TRBJ2-1
v_call: TRBV4-2
clone_size: -
cdr3_aa: CASSQEVLSGRKGLGEQFF
cdr3_nt: TGTGCCAGCAGCCAAGAAGTTCTTAGCGGGAGGAAAGGTTTGGGTGAGCAGTTCTTC

d_call: -
j_call: TRBJ1-3
v_call: TRBV11-2
clone_size: -
cdr3_aa: CASSGGGPFSGNTIYF
cdr3_nt: TGTGCCAGCAGCGGCGGGGGACCTTTCTCTGGAAACACCATATATTTT

d_call: TRBD2
j_call: TRBJ2-7
v_call: TRBV19
clone_size: -
cdr3_aa: CASSPTSYSYEQYF
cdr3_nt: TGTGCCAGTAGTCCGACTAGCTACTCCTACGAGCAGTACTTC

d_call: TRBD1
j_call: TRBJ2-7
v_call: TRBV10-1
clone_size: -
cdr3_aa: CASSETGGSYEQYF
cdr3_nt: TGCGCCAGCAGTGAAACAGGGGGCTCCTACGAGCAGTACTTC

d_call: -
j_call: TRBJ1-6
v_call: TRBV7-2
clone_size: once
cdr3_aa: CASSLAAGGYSPLHF
cdr3_nt: TGTGCCAGCAGCTTAGCAGCCGGGGGTTATTCACCCCTCCACTTT

d_call: -
j_call: TRBJ1-2
v_call: TRBV11-2
clone_size: -
cdr3_aa: CASSLAGQSYGYTF
cdr3_nt: TGTGCCAGCAGCTTAGCTGGGCAGAGCTATGGCTACACCTTC

d_call: -
j_call: TRBJ1-5
v_call: TRBV6-5
clone_size: -
cdr3_aa: CASSYRRDQPQHF
cdr3_nt: TGTGCCAGCAGTTATCGGCGAGATCAGCCCCAGCATTTT

d_call: -
j_call: TRBJ2-3
v_call: TRBV19
clone_size: -
cdr3_aa: CASKEAGPSTDTQYF
cdr3_nt: TGTGCCAGTAAAGAGGCGGGGCCTAGCACAGATACGCAGTATTTT

d_call: TRBD2
j_call: TRBJ2-1
v_call: TRBV9
clone_size: -
cdr3_aa: CASSPTSGTYNEQFF
cdr3_nt: TGTGCCAGCAGCCCAACTAGCGGAACCTACAATGAGCAGTTCTTC

d_call: TRBD1
j_call: TRBJ2-1
v_call: TRBV6-1
clone_size: -
cdr3_aa: CASSEKYGTGVYNEQFF
cdr3_nt: TGTGCCAGCAGTGAAAAGTATGGGACAGGGGTTTACAATGAGCAGTTCTTC

d_call: -
j_call: TRBJ1-1
v_call: TRBV7-9
clone_size: -
cdr3_aa: CASSSGTGNTEAFF
cdr3_nt: TGTGCCAGCAGCTCCGGGACCGGGAACACTGAAGCTTTCTTT

d_call: -
j_call: TRBJ1-4
v_call: TRBV10-3
clone_size: -
cdr3_aa: CAISVGTSEKLFF
cdr3_nt: TGTGCCATCAGTGTGGGGACATCGGAAAAACTGTTTTTT

d_call: -
j_call: TRBJ1-4
v_call: TRBV7-9
clone_size: -
cdr3_aa: CASSLGEGPATNEKLFF
cdr3_nt: TGTGCCAGCAGCTTAGGGGAGGGGCCTGCAACTAATGAAAAACTGTTTTTT

d_call: TRBD2
j_call: TRBJ2-7
v_call: TRBV11-2
clone_size: few
cdr3_aa: CASSPSIAGGSSYEQYF
cdr3_nt: TGTGCCAGCAGCCCAAGTATAGCGGGAGGAAGCTCCTACGAGCAGTACTTC

d_call: TRBD1
j_call: TRBJ1-1
v_call: TRBV3-1/TRBV3-2
clone_size: -
cdr3_aa: CASSQGTGENTEAFF
cdr3_nt: TGTGCCAGCAGCCAAGGGACAGGGGAGAACACTGAAGCTTTCTTT